One sample yielded the 23 T cell receptor beta chains listed below, sequenced in a study of PD-L1 blockade in urothelial cancer listed by TCRdb under 2017. Libraries came from the immunoSEQ multiplex PCR assay. The source is immuneACCESS, and TCRdb retained only in-frame sequences with V and J called. Part of the clones is not carried over; for the studies checked, unresolved V genes explain less than half of this, and the remainder is unexplained. In this sample the table shows roughly 63,000 clones, 80% to 90% of which occur a single time. The ten largest account for more than 5% of the sample. The sample's time point label is to be understood as: pretreatment peripheral blood. This specimen was PBMCs, taken around atezolizumab (anti-PD-L1) treatment. These receptors were obtained from a man aged 65-85 years with urothelial cancer.

The chain combines TRBV9 with TRBJ2-3, with TRBD1 identical over 8 bases. The CDR3 is made up of 15 amino acids. CDR1 and CDR2 (germline): SGDLS, YYNGEE. V lost 5 bases and J lost 2; bases outside the gene matches: 7. The CDR3 here is CASSKRQGSTDTQYF. The CDR3 region has the DNA TGTGCCAGCAGTAAAAGACAGGGGTCCACAGATACGCAGTATTTT.

The CDR3 here is CASSKQGRNTEAFF. The CDR3, as DNA: TGTGCCAGCAGTAAACAGGGAAGGAACACTGAAGCTTTCTTT. The J gene is TRBJ1-1, the V gene TRBV2; a weak D match, TRBD1 (6 bases). The germline V gene has CDR1 SNHLY and CDR2 FYNNEI. Trimming cost V 5 bases and J 1 base, with 11 bases left between them. The CDR3 is made up of 14 amino acids.

The chain is built from TRBV18 and TRBJ2-5; 7 positions agree with TRBD2. The ends lost 3 bases at V and 5 bases at J; junction bases unmatched: 12. The CDR3 has 16 amino acids. Germline CDR1 KGHSH, CDR2 LQKENI. CDR3 in DNA: TGTGCCAGCTCACCCCCCGGGGGGAGCCGGGGGGAGACCCAGTACTTC. Translated, it gives CASSPPGGSRGETQYF.

In this sample, this clone turned up once. The chain recombines TRBV19 with TRBJ1-2, with a possible D match to TRBD1 (6 bases). CDR3 length equals 15 residues. Per germline, CDR1 LNHDA and CDR2 SQIVND (reference sequence). V was trimmed by 6 bases and J by 4 bases, leaving 18 bases between them. The CDR3 loop reads CASSRSRGASYGYTF. The CDR3 bases are TGTGCCAGTAGCCGATCCCGGGGGGCCTCCTATGGCTACACCTTC.

The chain links TRBV5-5 to TRBJ1-1; no reliable D call. V lost 2 bases to trimming and J lost 2 bases, with 4 bases between them. CDR1 SGHKS and CDR2 YYEKEE come from the germline V gene (reference sequence). This CDR3 is built from 12 residues. DNA of the CDR3: TGTGCCAGCAGCTTCTTTAACACTGAAGCTTTCTTT. Encoded protein: CASSFFNTEAFF.

The chain employs TRBV12-5 and TRBJ1-6; TRBD1 agrees at 7 bases. CDR1 and CDR2 (germline): LGHNT, FRNRAP. After removal of 0 bases from V and 9 bases from J, the junction contained 2 bases not matched to a gene. This CDR3 has 14 residues. CDR3 DNA: TGTGCTAGTGGTTTGGTGGGACAGTCTTCACCCCTCCACTTT. Amino acid sequence: CASGLVGQSSPLHF. Full variable domain (remainder filled in from reference TRBV12-5 and TRBJ1-6): DARVTQTPRHKVTEMGQEVTMRCQPILGHNTVFWYRQTMMQGLELLAYFRNRAPLDDSGMPKDRFSAEMPDATLATLKIQPSEPRDSAVYFCASGLVGQSSPLHFGNGTRLTVT.

The CDR3 spells CASSTLGASTDTQYF. The DNA of the CDR3 is TGTGCCAGCAGTACCCTGGGGGCTAGCACAGATACGCAGTATTTT. The rearrangement joins TRBV27 to TRBJ2-3; TRBD1 might be the D (6 bases). V gave up 5 bases and J gave up 0 bases, with 12 bases separating them. Per the germline V gene, CDR1 is MNHEY and CDR2 is SMNVEV (reference sequence). CDR3 length: 15 residues.

The V gene is TRBV9, the J gene TRBJ2-1; 11 positions agree with TRBD2. J lost 3 bases, V lost 1 base, and 3 bases had no gene match. This CDR3 has 16 amino acids. The germline CDR1 and CDR2 sequences are SGDLS and YYNGEE. CDR3: CASSVLGTSGYNEQFF. The CDR3 DNA reads TGTGCCAGCAGCGTATTAGGGACTAGCGGCTACAATGAGCAGTTCTTC.

This rearrangement joins TRBV7-9 to TRBJ1-2; 9 bases line up with TRBD1. In germline, CDR1 is SEHNR, CDR2 FQNEAQ (reference sequence). The CDR3 extends over 15 amino acids. J lost 6 bases, V lost 2 bases, and 7 bases had no gene match. CDR3 region: CASSLRDRVPDGYTF. CDR3 sequence (DNA): TGTGCCAGCAGCTTAAGGGACAGGGTGCCCGATGGCTACACCTTC.

This clone has just a few counts. The CDR3 loop reads CASSQGAPPFVNTGELFF. CDR3 coding DNA: TGCGCCAGCAGCCAAGGAGCGCCACCTTTTGTGAACACCGGGGAGCTGTTTTTT. The chain is built from TRBV4-1 and TRBJ2-2, with no clear D. CDR3 length: 18 residues. Trimming removed 1 base from V and 1 base from J, with 16 bases in between. Germline V gene lookup returns CDR1 MGHRA and CDR2 YSYEKL.

The chain links TRBV11-1 to TRBJ2-1, with D unclear. The CDR3 is made up of 15 amino acids. V lost 0 bases and J lost 2, with 8 bases in between. The germline V gene encodes CDR1 SGHAT and CDR2 FQDESV (reference sequence). CDR3 bases: TGTGCCAGCAGCTTAGCGGCTCCGCCCTACAATGAGCAGTTCTTC. It translates to CASSLAAPPYNEQFF. The full variable domain, its missing parts supplied by reference TRBV11-1 and TRBJ2-1, is EAEVAQSPRYKITEKSQAVAFWCDPISGHATLYWYRQILGQGPELLVQFQDESVVDDSQLPKDRFSAERLKGVDSTLKIQPAELGDSAMYLCASSLAAPPYNEQFFGPGTRLTVL.

The chain has TRBV6-1 and TRBJ1-6, with 8 bases aligning to TRBD1. J gave up 2 bases and V 11 bases, and 5 bases lay outside the gene matches. Germline V gives CDR1 MNHNS, CDR2 SASEGT. This CDR3 is 14 amino acids long. The DNA for the CDR3 is TGTGCCGGTGGACAGGGCACCTATAATTCACCCCTCCACTTT. Amino acids: CAGGQGTYNSPLHF.

The chain couples TRBV19 to TRBJ1-1; 9 bases map to TRBD1. V gave up 6 bases and J gave up 3 bases; unmatched junction bases: 8. CDR1 is LNHDA and CDR2 is SQIVND in the germline V gene (reference sequence). The CDR3 has 15 amino acids. The DNA of the CDR3 is TGTGCCAGTAGGACGACAGGGGGAAGGCACACTGAAGCTTTCTTT. Its protein is CASRTTGGRHTEAFF.

The chain employs TRBV10-3 and TRBJ1-5; tentatively, D is TRBD1 (6 bases). Germline V gene data show CDR1 as ENHRY and CDR2 as SYGVKD. This CDR3 region has 12 residues. With 6 bases removed from V and 5 bases from J, the gap between germline ends came to 8 bases. CDR3: CAISSGDQPQHF. In DNA, the CDR3 is TGTGCCATCAGCTCAGGGGATCAGCCCCAGCATTTT.

The chain recombines TRBV6-6 with TRBJ2-7, with a possible D match to TRBD1 (7 bases). CDR1 is MNHNY and CDR2 is SVGAGI in the germline V gene (reference sequence). The CDR3 contains 14 residues. Trimming stripped 6 bases from V and 3 bases from J, with 15 bases between. The CDR3 nucleotides read TGTGCCAGCAGGCCGTCAGGGGGGTACTACGAGCAGTACTTC. It is translated as CASRPSGGYYEQYF.

The chain recombines TRBV20-1 with TRBJ2-1; maybe TRBD2 (5 bases). The CDR3 spans 10 residues. V lost 6 bases, J lost 6 bases, and 6 bases lay in between. The germline V gene encodes CDR1 DFQATT and CDR2 SNEGSKA (reference sequence). CDR3 DNA sequence: TGCAGTGCGGCGGGCAATGAGCAGTTCTTC. Its translation is CSAAGNEQFF.

This chain connects TRBV7-9 to TRBJ2-3; 7 bases line up with TRBD1. Unmatched junction bases numbered 0, after V lost 0 bases and J lost 6 bases. The germline CDR1 and CDR2 sequences are SEHNR and FQNEAQ (reference sequence). This CDR3 is built from 13 residues. CDR3 in DNA: TGTGCCAGCAGCTTAGCACAGGGGGATACGCAGTATTTT. Amino acids: CASSLAQGDTQYF. Based on the CDR3 plus reference TRBV7-9 and TRBJ2-3, the full variable domain is DTGVSQNPRHKITKRGQNVTFRCDPISEHNRLYWYRQTLGQGPEFLTYFQNEAQLEKSRLLSDRFSAERPKGSFSTLEIQRTEQGDSAMYLCASSLAQGDTQYFGPGTRLTVL.

The V and J genes are TRBV27 and TRBJ2-7, with D maybe TRBD2 (7 bases). The CDR3 length is 16 residues. Deletions cut 0 bases from V and 2 bases from J, with 14 bases between. CDR1 and CDR2 (germline): MNHEY, SMNVEV (reference sequence). The CDR3 bases are TGTGCCAGCAGTTTATCGATAGGGGGGGGTACCTACGAGCAGTACTTC. The encoded protein is CASSLSIGGGTYEQYF.

In this sample, this clone turned up a few times. The chain combines TRBV7-2 with TRBJ1-1; D unclear. The CDR3 has 14 residues. The ends were cut back, 5 bases at V and 5 bases at J, with 15 bases in the middle. The germline V gene has CDR1 SGHTA and CDR2 FQGNSA. CDR3 protein: CASSPRREGTEAFF. The CDR3 DNA follows: TGTGCCAGCAGCCCGAGGAGGGAGGGAACTGAAGCTTTCTTT. Together with reference TRBV7-2 and TRBJ1-1, the CDR3 gives the full variable domain: GAGVSQSPSNKVTEKGKDVELRCDPISGHTALYWYRQSLGQGLEFLIYFQGNSAPDKSGLPSDRFSAERTGGSVSTLTIQRTQQEDSAVYLCASSPRREGTEAFFGQGTRLTVV.

The chain couples TRBV5-5 to TRBJ2-7; 7 nucleotides agree with TRBD1. Germline trimming cut 0 bases from V and 3 bases from J; bases unmatched to any gene: 0. The CDR3 length is 13 residues. Germline values: CDR1 SGHKS, CDR2 YYEKEE (reference sequence). In DNA form, the CDR3 reads TGTGCCAGCAGCTTGGACAGGGGCTACGAGCAGTACTTC. Translated: CASSLDRGYEQYF.

The chain employs TRBV6-1 and TRBJ2-5; D not resolved. Trimming pared 2 bases from V and 4 bases from J, leaving 5 bases between. This CDR3 is built from 12 residues. The germline V gene has CDR1 MNHNS and CDR2 SASEGT. As DNA, the CDR3 is TGTGCCAGCAGTGAACTGCGAGAGACCCAGTACTTC. It yields the protein CASSELRETQYF.

J is TRBJ2-3 and V is TRBV19; D unresolved. Trimming shortened V by 3 bases and J by 2 bases, and 12 bases separated the two germline ends. CDR3 length: 15 residues. Germline CDR1 is LNHDA and CDR2 is SQIVND (reference sequence). The CDR3 DNA is TGTGCCAGTAGTATTTCCCCCCTTTTCACAGATACGCAGTATTTT. Protein product: CASSISPLFTDTQYF.

The V call is TRBV9, the J call TRBJ2-3; 9 positions agree with TRBD1. V gave up 4 bases and J gave up 2 bases; unmatched junction bases: 5. Germline CDR1 SGDLS, CDR2 YYNGEE. CDR3 length: 15 amino acids. CDR3 loop: CASSNRGRDTDTQYF. The CDR3, as DNA: TGTGCCAGCAGCAACAGGGGGCGTGACACAGATACGCAGTATTTT.